This T cell receptor (beta chain) was sequenced in a study of CD8 T cells in ankylosing spondylitis. MiXCR was run by TCRdb on the 5' RACE reads, yielding one entry per CDR3 protein. In the table there are around 130,000 distinct CDR3 sequences, about a tenth of which are singletons. Overall study results and limits: Within ankylosing spondylitis blood, a TCR beta motif made up of several highly homologous variants appeared to be characteristic.

Notes on this clonotype: Its antigen is unidentified.

The sample was blood, either unsorted or a sorted T cell fraction (not recorded which). The clonotype comes from a male donor with ankylosing spondylitis or in good health (not recorded which).

DNA for the CDR3: TGTGCCAGCAGTTTATCCCATTCTAGCGCTAGCACAGATACGCAGTATTTT. It yields the protein CASSLSHSSASTDTQYF. The chain links TRBV12-3 or TRBV12-4 to TRBJ2-3; D might be TRBD2 (6 bases). This CDR3 has 17 amino acids. V dropped 2 bases and J dropped 0 bases, with 15 bases sitting between them.